This T cell receptor beta chain is drawn from a study of OX40 agonist ivuxolimab in advanced cancers. This clone has more than one count but fewer than ten. Profiling relied on immunoSEQ multiplex PCR, and the TCRdb table lists in-frame clones only, not all of them. The table has roughly 7,000 clones, about nine tenths seen once; the top ten hold about 1.9%. Trimming cost V 5 bases and J 5 bases; bases outside gene matches: 5. From germline, CDR1 is SQVTM and CDR2 ANQGSEA. The length of the CDR3 is 13 residues. The sequence came from an adult with an advanced solid tumor such as melanoma, head and neck, liver or kidney cancer. The V and J genes are TRBV29-1 and TRBJ2-1; 8 bases agree with TRBD2. The starting material was CD4+ or CD8+ T cells sorted from blood, obtained in a trial of the OX40 agonist ivuxolimab. This CDR3 reads CSVRRTSNNEQFF. The CDR3 DNA reads as TGCAGCGTTCGTAGGACTAGCAACAATGAGCAGTTCTTC.